These 25 T cell receptor beta chains share one sample of origin, sequenced in a study of vaccination effects on CD4 cells after COVID-19 (dated by TCRdb to between 2021 and 2024). No antigens are known for them. The ViraFEST assay stimulated PBMC with viral peptide pools and then used TCR sequencing to identify antigen-specific CD4+ T cell clonotypes by expansion. After less than eleven days of culture, CD4+ T cells were isolated with the EasySep CD4+ T cell isolation kit. PCR-confirmed SARS-CoV-2 infection had occurred in convalescent patients between March and December 2020, before the Alpha, Beta and Delta variants emerged in the United States. The method was the immunoSEQ multiplex PCR assay. TCRdb limited this immuneACCESS table to in-frame rearrangements with V and J called. A share of clones is missing; checked studies link under half to unresolved V genes, and the rest is unexplained. The sample table contains around 53,000 clones; only one count was recorded for roughly 77% of them. 4.5% to 7% of the sample goes to the ten largest clones.

The sample here was CD4+ T cells from PBMCs cultured with HIV peptides, taken before COVID-19 vaccination. Reading the label with the study, this specimen's cell subset or site is: HIV-1 Nef peptide pool negative control/reference culture. All receptors come from a human donor who had a prior SARS-CoV-2 infection.

This chain connects TRBV27 to TRBJ1-1; D is undetermined. The CDR3 consists of 13 residues. The V and J ends lost 0 bases and 2 bases respectively, with 4 bases between them. CDR1 is MNHEY, CDR2 SMNVEV, per germline (reference sequence). The CDR3: CASSLSVNTEAFF. The CDR3 nucleotides read TGTGCCAGCAGTTTATCTGTCAACACTGAAGCTTTCTTT.

This sequence joins TRBV18 and TRBJ2-2; 12 bases map to TRBD2. Looked up from germline, CDR1 is KGHSH and CDR2 is LQKENI. With 3 bases clipped from V and 3 bases from J, the junction kept 2 bases outside the gene matches. This CDR3 contains 16 residues. CDR3 bases: TGTGCCAGCTCACCCCGACTAGCGGGAGACACCGGGGAGCTGTTTTTT. Translated, it gives CASSPRLAGDTGELFF.

The chain recombines TRBV5-1 with TRBJ1-2; D might be TRBD1 (6 bases). Germline values: CDR1 SGHRS, CDR2 YFSETQ. The V and J ends lost 6 bases and 2 bases respectively, with 11 bases between them. CDR3 length equals 13 residues. DNA for the CDR3: TGCGCCAGCAACGCCGGACAGAACTATGGCTACACCTTC. This translates into CASNAGQNYGYTF. The full variable domain, completed using reference TRBV5-1 and TRBJ1-2, is KAGVTQTPRYLIKTRGQQVTLSCSPISGHRSVSWYQQTPGQGLQFLFEYFSETQRNKGNFPGRFSGRQFSNSRSEMNVSTLELGDSALYLCASNAGQNYGYTFGSGTRLTVV.

This clone was seen just once. V gene TRBV5-1 combines with J gene TRBJ1-2, with a tentative D call TRBD1 (5 bases). In germline, CDR1 is SGHRS, CDR2 YFSETQ. V lost 4 bases, J lost 3 bases, and 22 bases lay in between. The CDR3 is made up of 17 amino acids. The DNA for the CDR3 is TGCGCCAGCAGCCCCGCCCGGGGGGTCCTTAGGGACTATGGCTACACCTTC. This translates into CASSPARGVLRDYGYTF.

The J gene is TRBJ2-2, the V gene TRBV5-1; 7 bases fit TRBD1. Trimming at V came to 4 bases and at J to 5 bases, leaving 5 bases not matched to a gene. CDR1 and CDR2 (germline): SGHRS, YFSETQ. The CDR3 runs to 14 residues. The CDR3 sequence is CASSLGQPTGELFF. The DNA for the CDR3 is TGCGCCAGCAGCCTGGGACAGCCTACCGGGGAGCTGTTTTTT. The complete variable domain, with remaining parts taken from reference TRBV5-1 and TRBJ2-2, reads KAGVTQTPRYLIKTRGQQVTLSCSPISGHRSVSWYQQTPGQGLQFLFEYFSETQRNKGNFPGRFSGRQFSNSRSEMNVSTLELGDSALYLCASSLGQPTGELFFGEGSRLTVL.

The genes are TRBV5-1 and TRBJ1-2; D is perhaps TRBD1 (6 bases). The V gene's germline CDR1 is SGHRS and CDR2 YFSETQ. The germline V and J ends were trimmed by 0 bases and 6 bases, with 12 bases remaining between them. The CDR3 extends over 14 amino acids. The CDR3 region has the DNA TGCGCCAGCAGCTTGGCCTTGGACAGTGATGGCTACACCTTC. It is translated as CASSLALDSDGYTF.

The genes are TRBV11-2 and TRBJ2-5; D unresolved. Germline CDR1 SGHAT, CDR2 FQNNGV. The CDR3 is 11 amino acids. V dropped 1 base and J dropped 5 bases, with 2 bases sitting between them. As DNA, the CDR3 is TGTGCCAGCAGCTTAGCGGAGACCCAGTACTTC. Protein product: CASSLAETQYF.

The rearrangement links TRBV7-2 to TRBJ2-5; D may be TRBD2 (5 bases). The CDR3 extends over 15 amino acids. CDR1 SGHTA and CDR2 FQGNSA come from the germline V gene. V lost 0 bases and J 5 bases, leaving 13 bases between the germline ends. The CDR3 reads CASSLAIGRPETQYF. The CDR3 DNA follows: TGTGCCAGCAGCTTAGCGATTGGGAGACCGGAGACCCAGTACTTC.

The chain recombines TRBV11-3 with TRBJ1-1; D call uncertain. Germline CDR1 and CDR2: SGHNT and YENEEA. V lost 1 base to trimming and J lost 1 base, with 25 bases between them. This CDR3 region has 20 residues. CDR3 sequence (DNA): TGTGCCAGCAGCTTAGCCCCCAACTGGACCAGCCGGCACGGGAACACTGAAGCTTTCTTT. Protein sequence: CASSLAPNWTSRHGNTEAFF.

V usage is TRBV28 and J usage is TRBJ2-1; the match to TRBD2 covers 13 bases. This CDR3 is built from 17 residues. V shed 5 bases, J shed 3 bases, and the junction held 7 bases outside the gene matches. Per germline, CDR1 MDHEN and CDR2 SYDVKM. As DNA, the CDR3 is TGTGCCAGCAGTCCAAGGACTAGCGGGAGTATCTACAATGAGCAGTTCTTC. The encoded protein is CASSPRTSGSIYNEQFF.

This rearrangement joins TRBV5-1 to TRBJ2-1, with D maybe TRBD1 (6 bases). The CDR3 consists of 15 residues. Germline-derived CDR1 and CDR2 are SGHRS and YFSETQ. The germline V and J ends were trimmed by 0 bases and 8 bases, with 15 bases remaining between them. The CDR3: CASSLEGQGIDEQFF. In DNA, the CDR3 is TGCGCCAGCAGCTTGGAAGGTCAGGGGATCGATGAGCAGTTCTTC.

The J gene is TRBJ2-3, the V gene TRBV6-5, with TRBD2 as a possible D gene (7 bases). The CDR3 consists of 14 residues. Germline lookup yields CDR1 MNHEY and CDR2 SVGAGI. Trimming cost V 11 bases and J 1 base, with 16 bases left between them. CDR3 DNA: TGTGCCGGGACACCGGGGGGTGGCACAGATACGCAGTATTTT. Its translation: CAGTPGGGTDTQYF.

The V and J genes are TRBV30 and TRBJ2-2; 8 nucleotides match TRBD2. CDR1 and CDR2 from the germline V gene are GTSNPN and SVGIG (reference sequence). The junction had 1 base not matched to a gene; V was cut back by 4 bases and J by 6 bases. This CDR3 spans 12 amino acids. The CDR3, as DNA: TGTGCCTGGACGCGGGAGGCCGGGGAGCTGTTTTTT. Its protein is CAWTREAGELFF.

This clone came up once. The chain couples TRBV19 to TRBJ1-2; 8 bases are a match to TRBD1. CDR1 is LNHDA and CDR2 is SQIVND in the germline V gene (reference sequence). V was pared by 6 bases and J by 4 bases, with 10 bases of the junction left unmatched. CDR3 size: 15 residues. The CDR3 here is CASRRDRSYLYGYTF. The CDR3 nucleotides are TGTGCCAGTAGGAGGGACAGGTCTTACCTCTATGGCTACACCTTC.

The chain links TRBV5-4 to TRBJ2-7; no definite D call. Trimming took off 4 bases at V and 2 bases at J, with 7 bases between the two ends. This CDR3 contains 12 residues. Germline V lookup: CDR1 SGHNT, CDR2 YYREEE (reference sequence). CDR3 in amino acids: CASSLNAYEQYF. CDR3 sequence (DNA): TGTGCCAGCAGCCTAAATGCCTACGAGCAGTACTTC.

This clone has a handful of counts. This chain joins TRBV9 and TRBJ2-5, with a possible D match to TRBD1 (6 bases). This CDR3 contains 15 residues. V was trimmed by 4 bases and J by 2 bases, leaving 15 bases between them. Germline V lookup: CDR1 SGDLS, CDR2 YYNGEE. The CDR3 here is CASSLQTTGQETQYF. The DNA of the CDR3 is TGTGCCAGCAGCCTACAAACTACAGGGCAAGAGACCCAGTACTTC.

The J gene is TRBJ1-4, the V gene TRBV11-2; no firm D call. This CDR3 comprises 14 residues. The germline gives CDR1 SGHAT, CDR2 FQNNGV. V was cut by 2 bases and J by 8 bases, with 12 bases left in between. Here the CDR3 DNA reads TGTGCCAGCAGCTTAATTCTCGGAGGGGAAAAACTGTTTTTT. Protein sequence: CASSLILGGEKLFF.

V and J are TRBV28 and TRBJ1-5; D gene ambiguous. V was shortened by 5 bases and J by 7 bases, with 9 bases between the two germline ends. The CDR3 runs 12 residues. Germline V gives CDR1 MDHEN, CDR2 SYDVKM. DNA for the CDR3: TGTGCCAGCAGTCGCTCGGGACAGCCCCAGCATTTT. Protein product: CASSRSGQPQHF.

This chain connects TRBV2 to TRBJ1-4, with D unclear. Trimming shortened V by 1 base and J by 7 bases, and 7 bases separated the two germline ends. There are 13 residues in the CDR3. Per germline, CDR1 SNHLY and CDR2 FYNNEI. The CDR3 here is CASSEVRGEKLFF. The CDR3 region has the DNA TGTGCCAGCAGTGAAGTCCGGGGTGAAAAACTGTTTTTT.

V is TRBV20-1 and J is TRBJ2-4; 7 nucleotides agree with TRBD1. The CDR3 loop spans 11 amino acids. Germline assignment: CDR1 DFQATT and CDR2 SNEGSKA (reference sequence). J gave up 13 bases and V 5 bases, and 8 bases lay outside the gene matches. The CDR3: CSASPRQGQYF. The CDR3, as DNA: TGCAGTGCTTCCCCTCGACAGGGACAGTACTTC.

This chain links TRBV6-1 with TRBJ2-7; the D is unclear. Trimming cost V 0 bases and J 6 bases, with 6 bases left between them. Germline V gene lookup returns CDR1 MNHNS and CDR2 SASEGT. The length of the CDR3 is 12 residues. The DNA of the CDR3 is TGTGCCAGCAGTGAAGCGGTTGGCGAGCAGTACTTC. Protein sequence: CASSEAVGEQYF.

V and J are TRBV5-1 and TRBJ2-1; D gene ambiguous. CDR3 size: 14 residues. Germline CDR1 and CDR2: SGHRS and YFSETQ. Trimming stripped 0 bases from V and 3 bases from J, with 7 bases between. CDR3 DNA sequence: TGCGCCAGCAGCTTGGAGGCGGACTACAATGAGCAGTTCTTC. This translates into CASSLEADYNEQFF.

The chain is built from TRBV6-1 and TRBJ2-3; 9 nucleotides agree with TRBD2. The germline CDR1 and CDR2 sequences are MNHNS and SASEGT. The J segment lost 4 bases and the V segment lost 1 base, leaving 6 bases of the junction unmatched. The CDR3 runs 16 residues. This CDR3 is CASSEVAGGGADTQYF. The CDR3 DNA follows: TGTGCCAGCAGTGAAGTGGCGGGGGGGGGTGCAGATACGCAGTATTTT.

The chain uses TRBV7-3 and TRBJ1-1; the D is unclear. Germline loops: CDR1 SGHTA, CDR2 FQGTGA. CDR3 length: 13 amino acids. Trimming removed 2 bases at V and 2 bases at J, with 6 bases between. The CDR3 coding sequence is TGTGCCAGCAGCTTAGTTCCAAACACTGAAGCTTTCTTT. Protein: CASSLVPNTEAFF.

The chain recombines TRBV27 with TRBJ1-4, with no clear D. The length of the CDR3 is 13 residues. Per germline, CDR1 MNHEY and CDR2 SMNVEV (reference sequence). V gave up 4 bases and J gave up 8 bases, with 11 bases separating them. This CDR3 is CASSWEAGEKLFF. The CDR3 region has the DNA TGTGCCAGCAGTTGGGAAGCGGGAGAAAAACTGTTTTTT.